This T cell receptor beta chain was profiled in a study of T cell responses to AZD1222 COVID-19 vaccine. On the study more broadly: Pooling of second doses given at about 4 or about 12 weeks was done.

The assay was immunoSEQ multiplex PCR, and TCRdb's table has in-frame clones only and misses some. The sample has around 83,000 clones; about 83% are singletons. Overall study findings and caveats: Recipients of AZD1222 seropositive at baseline numbered only five or six.

The CDR3 covers 16 residues. Germline V gene sequence: CDR1 LNHDA, CDR2 SQIVND (reference sequence). Trimming removed 7 bases from V and 3 bases from J; junction bases left unmatched: 10. In regard to this clone: The antigen remains undetermined.

The sequence was collected from an adult in good health. Sample: peripheral blood, taken on day 0 of AZD1222 vaccination. This chain uses TRBV19 with TRBJ2-1, with 9 bases fitting TRBD1. CDR3 bases: TGTGCCAGTACCAATCGATGGGACAGGGACTACAATGAGCAGTTCTTC. This translates into CASTNRWDRDYNEQFF.